This T cell receptor (beta chain) was recorded in a study of cytomegalovirus exposure and HLA in healthy donors. Study-wide points: In a later analysis, at a false discovery rate of 0.05, 15,000 to 20,000 TCR beta sequences were associated with HLA alleles. According to an earlier analysis, most TCR beta V segments yielded productive rearrangements about 87% or about 30% of the time. Links to common viral pathogens appeared, in a later analysis, for several of the most significant clusters. CMV serostatus alone was available as immune exposure information.

Concerning this clone itself: Antigen: not known.

In the PCR, 60 Vbeta and 13 Jbeta primers were used. Clones were read by immunoSEQ multiplex PCR, and TCRdb kept only the in-frame ones, dropping some. This repertoire shows 120,000 to 150,000 clones, approximately 80% found once; its top ten account for approximately 1.3%. The CDR3 length is 16 residues. V lost 1 base and J lost 0, with 12 bases in between. Germline V gene lookup returns CDR1 LNHDA and CDR2 SQIVND (reference sequence). The TCR originated in a male donor in good health and CMV-seropositive. Sequences were obtained from PBMCs. The chain joins TRBV19 to TRBJ1-1; D might be TRBD1 (6 bases). The CDR3 reads CASSIGAGVVNTEAFF. CDR3 DNA: TGTGCCAGTAGTATAGGGGCAGGGGTGGTGAACACTGAAGCTTTCTTT.